This entry is about one TCR beta chain. Germline values: CDR1 LNHDA, CDR2 SQIVND (reference sequence). The CDR3 loop spans 12 amino acids. V lost 7 bases, J lost 7 bases, and 5 bases stayed unmatched. Original processing methods: Using reference gene primer amplification, nucleated cell counts were estimated. TCRdb's table, derived via immunoSEQ multiplex PCR, lists solely in-frame clones and lacks some. That table is the source of V, J and clone size, and D and trimming were worked out from the DNA. There are around 140,000 clones in the sample; 70% to 90% occur only once, and about 1.7% lies in the top ten. This entry belongs to a study of blood T cell repertoires in COVID-19. For the study at large: COVID-19 samples collected from the United States, Italy and Spain covered acute and convalescent phases. T cells, B-cell-depleted T cells, or PBMCs provided the cDNA or gDNA that served as material.

V gene TRBV19 combines with J gene TRBJ1-2, with 8 bases aligning to TRBD1. Sequencing used peripheral blood. The TCR comes from a man in his 70s with acute or convalescent COVID-19. The CDR3 sequence: CASIQGARGYTF. Written as DNA, the CDR3 is TGTGCCAGTATCCAGGGGGCGCGTGGCTACACCTTC.